The 30 T cell receptor beta chains listed next were all sequenced from one sample in a study of blood T cell repertoires in COVID-19. Sequencing was performed with immunoSEQ multiplex PCR; in TCRdb, only in-frame clones are kept and a portion is missing. The table lists 200,000 to 250,000 clones, roughly 90% of them singletons. The specimen sequenced was PBMCs or T cells enriched from blood (not recorded which). The receptor source for this set is a woman aged 45 to 65 in a cohort exposed to, infected with or recovered from COVID-19 (not recorded which).

This chain joins TRBV7-2 and TRBJ2-7; 10 nucleotides line up with TRBD2. The germline V gene encodes CDR1 SGHTA and CDR2 FQGNSA. The V gene end was trimmed by 5 bases and the J gene end by 2 bases; junction bases not matched to a gene: 6. The length of the CDR3 is 15 residues. In DNA, the CDR3 is TGTGCCAGCAGCCGCACTAGCGGGGAAACCTACGAGCAGTACTTC. Its protein is CASSRTSGETYEQYF.

The chain recombines TRBV20-1 with TRBJ2-3, with D maybe TRBD1 (6 bases). Germline lookup yields CDR1 DFQATT and CDR2 SNEGSKA (reference sequence). This CDR3 has 16 amino acids. Trimming shortened V by 3 bases and J by 2 bases, and 18 bases separated the two germline ends. DNA for the CDR3: TGCAGTGCTAGTACGACGTCACAGGGAAACACAGATACGCAGTATTTT. It is translated as CSASTTSQGNTDTQYF.

The genes are TRBV7-2 and TRBJ1-4; D uncertain. The V and J ends lost 1 base and 10 bases respectively, with 10 bases between them. CDR1 is SGHTA and CDR2 is FQGNSA in the germline V gene. The CDR3 length is 13 residues. As DNA, the CDR3 is TGTGCCAGCAGCTTAGGACCGAGCGTAAAACTGTTTTTT. It yields the protein CASSLGPSVKLFF.

This sequence joins TRBV12-3 or TRBV12-4 and TRBJ2-5; no clear D. The CDR3 has 13 residues. The V gene lost 6 bases and the J gene lost 5 bases, with 13 bases spanning the gap. The CDR3 spells CASSIWRSETQYF. In nucleotides, the CDR3 is TGTGCCAGCAGCATCTGGCGGTCTGAGACCCAGTACTTC.

V gene TRBV19 combines with J gene TRBJ2-5, with D hard to call. The germline V and J ends were trimmed by 5 bases and 5 bases, with 18 bases remaining between them. Germline-derived CDR1 and CDR2 are LNHDA and SQIVND (reference sequence). The CDR3 runs 15 residues. The CDR3 sequence: CASSYGTLEVETQYF. CDR3 nucleotide sequence: TGTGCCAGTAGTTACGGTACTCTAGAGGTGGAGACCCAGTACTTC.

This chain uses TRBV28 with TRBJ2-2; D remains ambiguous. Trimming stripped 3 bases from V and 7 bases from J, with 6 bases between. This CDR3 region has 12 residues. CDR1 and CDR2 (germline): MDHEN, SYDVKM. The CDR3 is CASSFFGGELFF. The CDR3 DNA reads TGTGCCAGCAGTTTTTTCGGCGGGGAGCTGTTTTTT.

This chain connects TRBV5-1 to TRBJ2-7, with a tentative D call TRBD2 (6 bases). CDR1 and CDR2 from the germline V gene are SGHRS and YFSETQ. There are 14 residues in the CDR3. V lost 0 bases and J 3 bases, leaving 10 bases between the germline ends. The DNA of the CDR3 is TGCGCCAGCAGCTTGGCGGGGACTGTCTACGAGCAGTACTTC. Translation: CASSLAGTVYEQYF. Full variable domain (rest looked up from reference TRBV5-1 and TRBJ2-7): KAGVTQTPRYLIKTRGQQVTLSCSPISGHRSVSWYQQTPGQGLQFLFEYFSETQRNKGNFPGRFSGRQFSNSRSEMNVSTLELGDSALYLCASSLAGTVYEQYFGPGTRLTVT.

V and J are TRBV5-4 and TRBJ2-3, with unresolved D. Germline values: CDR1 SGHNT, CDR2 YYREEE (reference sequence). CDR3 length: 15 residues. V lost 3 bases, J lost 2 bases, and 13 bases lay in between. The CDR3 sequence is CASSSPISSTDTQYF. The CDR3 nucleotides read TGTGCCAGCAGCTCTCCGATAAGCTCCACAGATACGCAGTATTTT.

The chain carries TRBV9 and TRBJ2-2; TRBD1 aligns across 10 bases. The CDR3 is 15 amino acids. The junction had 3 bases not matched to a gene; V was cut back by 4 bases and J by 3 bases. CDR1 and CDR2 (germline): SGDLS, YYNGEE. This CDR3 is CASSPTGGHTGELFF. The CDR3, as DNA: TGTGCCAGCAGCCCGACAGGGGGCCACACCGGGGAGCTGTTTTTT.

The chain carries TRBV6-2 or TRBV6-3 and TRBJ1-2; 7 bases are shared with TRBD1. Germline CDR1 MNHEY, CDR2 SVGEGT. V lost 3 bases, J lost 7 bases, and 14 bases stayed unmatched. The CDR3 consists of 16 residues. The chain's CDR3 is CASSYFQTGVLSGYTF. The CDR3 bases are TGTGCCAGCAGTTATTTTCAAACAGGGGTCCTATCTGGCTACACCTTC.

V gene TRBV18 combines with J gene TRBJ2-1; D ambiguous. The CDR3 covers 14 residues. Germline V gives CDR1 KGHSH, CDR2 LQKENI. Trimming cost V 1 base and J 0 bases, with 4 bases left between them. Here the CDR3 reads CASSPRSSYNEQFF. The DNA for the CDR3 is TGTGCCAGCTCACCACGGAGCTCCTACAATGAGCAGTTCTTC.

The V gene is TRBV5-1, the J gene TRBJ2-7, with D perhaps TRBD1 (5 bases). Germline lookup yields CDR1 SGHRS and CDR2 YFSETQ. Trimming took 4 bases from V and 0 from J, leaving 14 bases between them. CDR3 length: 15 residues. CDR3: CASSRNDRSSYEQYF. The CDR3 bases are TGCGCCAGCAGCCGTAATGACAGAAGCTCCTACGAGCAGTACTTC.

The chain has TRBV5-1 and TRBJ2-5; possibly TRBD2 for D (7 bases). V was trimmed by 5 bases and J by 5 bases, leaving 13 bases between them. The CDR3 covers 13 residues. Germline V gives CDR1 SGHRS, CDR2 YFSETQ. The CDR3 DNA reads as TGCGCCAGCAGGGGGGGGGCCGGGGAGACCCAGTACTTC. This gives the protein CASRGGAGETQYF.

V and J are TRBV24-1 and TRBJ1-2, with a tentative D call TRBD1 (6 bases). The CDR3 contains 17 residues. In germline, CDR1 is KGHDR, CDR2 SFDVKD. V was shortened by 4 bases and J by 0 bases, with 17 bases between the two germline ends. CDR3 DNA: TGTGCCACCAGTGACCCGGACAGCGGGGCGTCTAACTATGGCTACACCTTC. Its protein product is CATSDPDSGASNYGYTF.

The DNA for the CDR3 is TGTGCCAGCAGTTTATCCGCCCCCTTCCGGGACAGGGGCCACGAGCAGTACTTC. Its translation is CASSLSAPFRDRGHEQYF. V and J are TRBV28 and TRBJ2-7; TRBD1 aligns across 10 bases. This CDR3 is built from 18 residues. J gave up 5 bases and V 1 base, and 14 bases lay outside the gene matches. Germline V gene lookup returns CDR1 MDHEN and CDR2 SYDVKM.

The chain employs TRBV4-3 and TRBJ1-1; the match to TRBD1 covers 8 bases. Germline-derived CDR1 and CDR2 are LGHNA and YSLEER. Unmatched junction bases numbered 5, after V lost 4 bases and J lost 4 bases. The CDR3 contains 14 residues. DNA for the CDR3: TGCGCCAGCAGCCTAGGACAGGGTTTCACTGAAGCTTTCTTT. Translating it yields CASSLGQGFTEAFF.

V and J are TRBV18 and TRBJ1-5, with 7 nucleotides matching TRBD1. The junction had 5 bases not matched to a gene; V was cut back by 3 bases and J by 0 bases. Germline V gives CDR1 KGHSH, CDR2 LQKENI. This CDR3 contains 16 residues. The CDR3 nucleotides are TGTGCCAGCTCACCCGGGACAGTTTATAGCAATCAGCCCCAGCATTTT. Translating it yields CASSPGTVYSNQPQHF. The whole variable domain, filled in from reference TRBV18 and TRBJ1-5, reads NAGVMQNPRHLVRRRGQEARLRCSPMKGHSHVYWYRQLPEEGLKFMVYLQKENIIDESGMPKERFSAEFPKEGPSILRIQQVVRGDSAAYFCASSPGTVYSNQPQHFGDGTRLSIL.

J is TRBJ1-2 and V is TRBV7-3; D not resolved. Germline V gene data show CDR1 as SGHTA and CDR2 as FQGTGA. Trimming left V 5 bases short and J 4 bases short, with 8 bases between. CDR3 length equals 12 residues. CDR3 residues: CASSRSGYGYTF. The DNA of the CDR3 is TGTGCCAGCAGCCGGTCGGGCTATGGCTACACCTTC.

The chain joins TRBV7-9 to TRBJ1-2; no clear D gene. This CDR3 has 13 amino acids. V lost 2 bases, J lost 10 bases, and 14 bases lay in between. Per the germline V gene, CDR1 is SEHNR and CDR2 is FQNEAQ (reference sequence). The chain's CDR3 is CASSLTSGPIYTF. In DNA form, the CDR3 reads TGTGCCAGCAGCTTAACCAGCGGCCCAATCTACACCTTC.

The V call is TRBV30, the J call TRBJ1-2; D is uncertain. This CDR3 region has 13 residues. Trimming shortened V by 0 bases and J by 7 bases, and 12 bases separated the two germline ends. Germline-derived CDR1 and CDR2 are GTSNPN and SVGIG (reference sequence). As DNA, the CDR3 is TGTGCCTGGAGTGTAATCCTCGGTGTTGGCTACACCTTC. Its translation: CAWSVILGVGYTF.

V is TRBV6-5 and J is TRBJ2-1; possibly TRBD1 for D (5 bases). V gave up 4 bases and J gave up 2 bases, with 12 bases separating them. CDR1 and CDR2 from the germline V gene are MNHEY and SVGAGI. The CDR3 is 15 residues long. The CDR3 DNA is TGTGCCAGCAGTTTAGACAGTCTAGCCTACAATGAGCAGTTCTTC. Amino acids: CASSLDSLAYNEQFF.

This chain connects TRBV6-6 to TRBJ1-4, with a tentative D call TRBD1 (6 bases). The germline V gene has CDR1 MNHNY and CDR2 SVGAGI (reference sequence). The CDR3 runs to 13 residues. V lost 6 bases, J lost 16 bases, and 21 bases lay in between. DNA of the CDR3: TGTGCCAGCAGCCGGGACAAGGCATTGAGGGGGTTTTTT. This encodes CASSRDKALRGFF.

The CDR3 protein is CASSPFGAAGYTF. CDR3 in DNA: TGCGCCAGCAGCCCTTTTGGGGCGGCTGGCTACACCTTC. The V and J genes are TRBV4-3 and TRBJ1-2; TRBD1 is a possible D gene (5 bases). Between the trimmed V and J ends, which lost 4 bases and 7 bases, there was a span of 13 bases. CDR1 and CDR2 (germline): LGHNA, YSLEER. CDR3 size: 13 residues.

The chain links TRBV6-4 to TRBJ2-3; 7 bases fit TRBD2. After removal of 5 bases from V and 3 bases from J, the junction contained 8 bases not matched to a gene. From germline, CDR1 is MRHNA and CDR2 SNTAGT. The CDR3 is made up of 15 amino acids. In nucleotides, the CDR3 is TGTGCCAGCAGTCCGTCCGGGGGGACTACAGATACGCAGTATTTT. Encoded protein: CASSPSGGTTDTQYF.

The chain combines TRBV5-1 with TRBJ2-5, with 11 bases that match TRBD2. CDR1 SGHRS and CDR2 YFSETQ come from the germline V gene. The J segment lost 5 bases and the V segment lost 0 bases, leaving 0 bases of the junction unmatched. This CDR3 comprises 14 residues. CDR3 protein: CASSLGLAGETQYF. The CDR3, as DNA: TGCGCCAGCAGCTTGGGACTAGCGGGGGAGACCCAGTACTTC.

The V gene is TRBV20-1, the J gene TRBJ2-7; tentatively, D is TRBD1 (6 bases). V was cut by 6 bases and J by 6 bases, with 9 bases left in between. The CDR3 contains 10 residues. Germline values: CDR1 DFQATT, CDR2 SNEGSKA (reference sequence). In DNA form, the CDR3 reads TGCAGTGCAGCAGGGGTCGAGCAGTACTTC. It is translated as CSAAGVEQYF.

In its sample, this clone was seen a few times. The chain has TRBV4-1 and TRBJ1-4; D unclear. The V end was cut by 3 bases, the J end by 4 bases, with 9 bases between. The CDR3 runs to 14 residues. In germline, CDR1 is MGHRA, CDR2 YSYEKL. This chain's CDR3 is CASSQRAVNEKLFF. For the CDR3, the DNA is TGCGCCAGCAGCCAGCGGGCCGTTAATGAAAAACTGTTTTTT.

This rearrangement joins TRBV30 to TRBJ1-4; 7 positions match TRBD1. Germline-derived CDR1 and CDR2 are GTSNPN and SVGIG (reference sequence). Trimming removed 7 bases from V and 8 bases from J; junction bases left unmatched: 13. CDR3 length: 14 amino acids. Written as DNA, the CDR3 is TGTGCCTCCGATGGGACAGCTATATCCGAAAAACTGTTTTTT. Encoded protein: CASDGTAISEKLFF.

This clone was picked up one time. CDR3 loop: CASSPFPRQGWIKGETQYF. CDR3 coding DNA: TGTGCCAGCAGCCCTTTTCCCCGACAGGGATGGATTAAGGGAGAGACCCAGTACTTC. The chain recombines TRBV14 with TRBJ2-5; 7 bases agree with TRBD1. The CDR3 has 19 residues. Germline V gene sequence: CDR1 SGHDN, CDR2 FVKESK. Losses at the gene ends were 4 bases for V and 4 bases for J; bases not matched to a gene: 21.

This clone was seen only a few times. This sequence joins TRBV2 and TRBJ1-2; 7 nucleotides align to TRBD1. After removal of 10 bases from V and 7 bases from J, the junction contained 15 bases not matched to a gene. CDR1 and CDR2 from the germline V gene are SNHLY and FYNNEI. The CDR3 runs 14 residues. The CDR3 sequence: CAIENGRGASGYTF. The CDR3 DNA follows: TGTGCCATCGAAAATGGCAGGGGGGCGTCTGGCTACACCTTC.